These T cell receptor beta chains were read from a single sample in a study of blood T cell repertoires in COVID-19. Repertoires were generated with immunoSEQ multiplex PCR, while TCRdb's copy carries only in-frame clones and drops some. The sample contains some 250,000 clones, approximately 88% of which appear only once. Material for sequencing was peripheral blood. The receptor set was obtained from a human donor in a cohort sampled during active COVID-19. Both conserved end residues are part of each CDR3. The D gene is left open where the match is weak. For some rows the clone size is stated as once, few or many, or as a class when expanded; others skip it.

.,TRBJ2-4,TRBD2,TRBV5-1,CASSLLGRENIQYF,TGCGCCAGCAGCTTGTTGGGGAGGGAAAACATTCAGTACTTC
.,TRBJ1-2,.,TRBV18,CASSLGQDYGYTF,TGTGCCAGCTCACTAGGACAAGACTATGGCTACACCTTC
.,TRBJ1-5,.,TRBV24-1,CATSLGAGSNQPQHF,TGTGCCACCAGTTTGGGGGCGGGTAGCAATCAGCCCCAGCATTTT
.,TRBJ1-5,.,TRBV6-6,CASSQGGYSNQPQHF,TGTGCCAGCAGTCAAGGGGGTTATAGCAATCAGCCCCAGCATTTT
.,TRBJ2-7,TRBD1,TRBV7-2,CASSLAMTGGSVEQYF,TGTGCCAGCAGCTTAGCTATGACAGGGGGTAGTGTCGAGCAGTACTTC
.,TRBJ2-7,.,TRBV7-3,CASRDLGGSEQYF,TGTGCCAGCCGGGACCTTGGGGGCTCCGAGCAGTACTTC
once,TRBJ2-1,.,TRBV6-1,CASSELTGSPYNEQFF,TGTGCCAGCAGTGAGCTAACAGGGTCCCCCTACAATGAGCAGTTCTTC
.,TRBJ2-1,TRBD2,TRBV24-1,CATSEDGTSRYNEQFF,TGTGCCACCAGTGAGGATGGGACTAGCAGATACAATGAGCAGTTCTTC
.,TRBJ2-5,TRBD1,TRBV9,CASSTTGDQETQYF,TGTGCCAGCAGCACGACAGGGGACCAAGAGACCCAGTACTTC
.,TRBJ1-3,TRBD1,TRBV29-1,CSVTWGQRSGNTIYF,TGCAGCGTAACCTGGGGACAGCGCTCTGGAAACACCATATATTTT
.,TRBJ2-3,TRBD2,TRBV4-3,CASSQSRLAGDGGSDTQYF,TGCGCCAGCAGCCAAAGTCGGCTAGCGGGAGACGGGGGGTCAGATACGCAGTATTTT
.,TRBJ2-5,TRBD1,TRBV7-9,CASSIGQGGQETQYF,TGTGCCAGCAGCATCGGACAGGGCGGTCAAGAGACCCAGTACTTC
.,TRBJ2-7,.,TRBV6-5,CASRQGRDYEQYF,TGTGCCAGCAGGCAGGGTAGGGACTACGAGCAGTACTTC
.,TRBJ2-7,.,TRBV30,CAWSVYAGYAEQYF,TGTGCCTGGAGTGTATATGCGGGGTACGCCGAGCAGTACTTC
.,TRBJ1-4,.,TRBV29-1,CSVVPGDGEKLFF,TGCAGCGTTGTCCCCGGGGATGGGGAAAAACTGTTTTTT
.,TRBJ1-4,TRBD1,TRBV3-1/TRBV3-2,CASSRRGQGAPTNEKLFF,TGTGCCAGCAGCCGCCGGGGACAGGGGGCTCCCACTAATGAAAAACTGTTTTTT
once,TRBJ2-1,TRBD2,TRBV28,CASSRAGGSHNEQFF,TGTGCCAGCAGTAGGGCGGGAGGGAGCCACAATGAGCAGTTCTTC
few,TRBJ2-1,.,TRBV11-3,CASSLNGLSDNEQFF,TGTGCCAGCAGCTTAAACGGACTCTCCGACAATGAGCAGTTCTTC
.,TRBJ1-3,.,TRBV2,CASSRSGSLTGNTIYF,TGTGCCAGCAGCCGGTCGGGTTCTTTGACTGGAAACACCATATATTTT
.,TRBJ2-2,.,TRBV4-3,CASSFLAGVEGGQNTGELFF,TGCGCCAGCAGCTTTCTGGCGGGGGTGGAGGGGGGACAGAACACCGGGGAGCTGTTTTTT